This entry concerns a single T cell receptor beta chain. The antigen is undetermined. UMIs accompanied the 5'RACE template switching by which TCR beta cDNA was made. TCRdb reprocessed the 5' RACE reads, with one entry per CDR3 protein and no DNA. The repertoire table contains approximately 550,000 distinct CDR3 sequences. This specimen comes from a study of T cells expressing NK-cell markers. Study context: Source material for TCR beta repertoires consisted of sorted CD3+CD56+NKG2C+, CD3+CD56+NKG2C- and CD3+CD56-NKG2C+ T cells. Seven sequenced donors out of eight were HCMV-seropositive, one seronegative. Points from the study as a whole: Of the CD8+ T cells in six donors, roughly 1.0-7.5% belonged to dominant NKG2C+ clonotypes.

The receptor was isolated from a man between 18 and 29 years old in good health. Material: blood T cells: a sorted CD56 or NKG2C T cell subset, CD4+ or CD8+ T cells, or bulk PBMC T cells (not recorded which).

This CDR3 reads CATSMPGQSYEQYF. The chain recombines TRBV15 with TRBJ2-7; no DNA is available, so the TRBD1 call from TCRdb remains unchecked. The CDR3 consists of 14 residues. The V gene's germline CDR1 is LNHNV and CDR2 YYDKDF (reference sequence).